This T cell receptor (beta chain) stems from a study of blood T cell repertoires in COVID-19. The overall study: The origin of the acute and convalescent COVID-19 samples was the United States, Italy and Spain. From T cells, B-cell-depleted T cells, or PBMCs came the material, which was cDNA or gDNA.

In the original processing: Reference gene primer amplification gave estimated nucleated cell counts. Profiled with immunoSEQ multiplex PCR; TCRdb holds only in-frame clones, not every one. The V and J calls and clone size come from that table; D and trimming were worked out from the DNA. There are 200,000 to 300,000 clones in the sample; approximately 80% occur only once, and 4% to 5% lies in the top ten. Between the trimmed V and J ends, which lost 3 bases and 0 bases, there was a span of 9 bases. Germline V gives CDR1 SNHLY, CDR2 FYNNEI. The CDR3 length is 15 residues. The sequence derives from a man aged 60 to 69 with acute or convalescent COVID-19. The chain couples TRBV2 to TRBJ1-5, with D uncertain. Sequences were obtained from peripheral blood. The CDR3 sequence is CASSEEIYSNQPQHF. The CDR3 DNA sequence: TGTGCCAGCAGTGAGGAGATTTATAGCAATCAGCCCCAGCATTTT.